This TCR beta chain was sequenced during a study of T cell repertoires in cytomegalovirus infection. Study-wide background: Public TCR beta signatures provided an indication of both CMV infection and a matching HLA type.

TCRdb analysed the reads with MiXCR anew, one entry per CDR3 protein. Of roughly 600,000 distinct CDR3 sequences listed, 20% to 25% were seen once; the top ten hold 7.5% to 9%. CDR3 length: 15 amino acids. Trimming removed 5 bases from V and 1 base from J; junction bases left unmatched: 4. The germline V gene encodes CDR1 MDHEN and CDR2 SYDVKM. This clonotype was counted only a few times. This TCR was sampled from a human donor in good health (CMV status not recorded). Some clones in this sample may be carry-over from other donors' samples. Specimen: CD8+ T cells from PBMCs. V gene TRBV28 combines with J gene TRBJ2-1; 8 nucleotides match TRBD1. CDR3 in DNA: TGTGCCAGCAGTAGGACAGGGTGGTCCTACAATGAGCAGTTCTTC. This gives the protein CASSRTGWSYNEQFF.